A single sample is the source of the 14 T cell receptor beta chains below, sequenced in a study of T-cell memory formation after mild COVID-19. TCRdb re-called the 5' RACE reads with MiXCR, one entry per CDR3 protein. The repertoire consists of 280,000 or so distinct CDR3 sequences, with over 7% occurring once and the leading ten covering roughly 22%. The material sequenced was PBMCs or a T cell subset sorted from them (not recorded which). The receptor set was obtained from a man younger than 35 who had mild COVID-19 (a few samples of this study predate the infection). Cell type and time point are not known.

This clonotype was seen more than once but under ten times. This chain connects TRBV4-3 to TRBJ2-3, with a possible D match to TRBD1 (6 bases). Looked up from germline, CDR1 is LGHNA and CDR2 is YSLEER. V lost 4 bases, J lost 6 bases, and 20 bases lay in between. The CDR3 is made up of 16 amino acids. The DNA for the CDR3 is TGCGCCAGCAGCCCGACGCCAGGACAGATAAGCGATACGCAGTATTTT. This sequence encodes CASSPTPGQISDTQYF.

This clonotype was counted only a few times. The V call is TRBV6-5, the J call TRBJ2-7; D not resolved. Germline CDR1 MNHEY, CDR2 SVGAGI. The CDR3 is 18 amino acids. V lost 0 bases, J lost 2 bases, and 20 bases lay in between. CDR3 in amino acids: CASSYSTLGWGAPYEQYV. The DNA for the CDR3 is TGTGCCAGCAGTTACTCGACCCTGGGATGGGGTGCCCCCTACGAGCAGTACGTC.

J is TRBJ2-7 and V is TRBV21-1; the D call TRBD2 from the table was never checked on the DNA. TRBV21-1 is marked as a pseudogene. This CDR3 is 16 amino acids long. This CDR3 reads CASSKGYSGGSGEQYV. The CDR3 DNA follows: TGTGCCAGCAGCAAAGGTTATAGCGGGGGGTCTGGCGAGCAGTACGTC.

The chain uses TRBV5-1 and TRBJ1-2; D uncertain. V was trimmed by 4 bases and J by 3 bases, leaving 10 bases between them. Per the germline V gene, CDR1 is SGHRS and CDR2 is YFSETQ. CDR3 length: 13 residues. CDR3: CASSPYTDYGYTF. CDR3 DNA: TGCGCCAGCAGCCCCTATACAGACTATGGCTACACCTTC. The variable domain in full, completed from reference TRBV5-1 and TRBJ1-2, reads KAGVTQTPRYLIKTRGQQVTLSCSPISGHRSVSWYQQTPGQGLQFLFEYFSETQRNKGNFPGRFSGRQFSNSRSEMNVSTLELGDSALYLCASSPYTDYGYTFGSGTRLTVV.

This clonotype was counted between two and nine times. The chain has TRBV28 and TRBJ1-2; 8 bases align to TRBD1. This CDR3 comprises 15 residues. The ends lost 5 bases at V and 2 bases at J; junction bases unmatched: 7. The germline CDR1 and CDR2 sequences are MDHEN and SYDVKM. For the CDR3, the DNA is TGTGCCAGCAGTCCAAGACAGGGGTGGAACTATGGCTACACCTTC. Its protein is CASSPRQGWNYGYTF.

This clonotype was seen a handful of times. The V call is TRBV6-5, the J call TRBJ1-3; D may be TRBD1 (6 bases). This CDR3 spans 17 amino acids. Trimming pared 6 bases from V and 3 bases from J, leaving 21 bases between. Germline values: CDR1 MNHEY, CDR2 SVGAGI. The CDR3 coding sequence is TGTGCCAGCAGCCCCCTCTCATCAGGGGCGTATGGAAACACCATATATTTT. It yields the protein CASSPLSSGAYGNTIYF.

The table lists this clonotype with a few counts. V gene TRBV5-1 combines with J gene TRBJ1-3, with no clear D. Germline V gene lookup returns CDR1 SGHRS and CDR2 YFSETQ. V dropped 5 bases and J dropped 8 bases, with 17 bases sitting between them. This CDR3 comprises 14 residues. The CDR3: CASRLQGGGDTIYF. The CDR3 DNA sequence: TGCGCCAGCAGGTTACAAGGCGGAGGCGACACCATATATTTT.

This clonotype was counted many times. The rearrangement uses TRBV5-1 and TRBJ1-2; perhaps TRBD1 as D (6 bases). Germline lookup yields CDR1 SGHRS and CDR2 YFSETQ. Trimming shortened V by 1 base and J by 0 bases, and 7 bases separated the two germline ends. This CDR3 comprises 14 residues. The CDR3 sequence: CASSLTGTNYGYTF. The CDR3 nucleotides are TGCGCCAGCAGCTTGACAGGGACTAACTATGGCTACACCTTC.

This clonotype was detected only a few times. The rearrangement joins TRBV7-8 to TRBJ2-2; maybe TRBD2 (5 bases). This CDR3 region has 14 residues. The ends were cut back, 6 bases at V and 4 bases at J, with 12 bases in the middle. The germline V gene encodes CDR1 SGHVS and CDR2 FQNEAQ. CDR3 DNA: TGTGCCAGCAGGAGGGTAGCGAGCACCGGGGAGCTGTTTTTT. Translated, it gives CASRRVASTGELFF.

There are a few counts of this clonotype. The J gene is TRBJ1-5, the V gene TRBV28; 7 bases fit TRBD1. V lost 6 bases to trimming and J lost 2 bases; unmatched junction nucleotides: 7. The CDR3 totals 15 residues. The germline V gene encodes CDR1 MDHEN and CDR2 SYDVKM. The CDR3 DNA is TGTGCCAGCAGCCGTAGACAGGGCGGCAATCAGCCCCAGCATTTT. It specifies CASSRRQGGNQPQHF.

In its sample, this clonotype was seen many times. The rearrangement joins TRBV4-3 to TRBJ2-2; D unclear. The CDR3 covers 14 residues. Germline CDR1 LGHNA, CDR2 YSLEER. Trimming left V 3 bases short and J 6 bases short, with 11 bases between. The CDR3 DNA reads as TGCGCCAGCAGCCATTACACGGACGCCGGGGAGCTGTTTTTT. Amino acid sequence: CASSHYTDAGELFF.

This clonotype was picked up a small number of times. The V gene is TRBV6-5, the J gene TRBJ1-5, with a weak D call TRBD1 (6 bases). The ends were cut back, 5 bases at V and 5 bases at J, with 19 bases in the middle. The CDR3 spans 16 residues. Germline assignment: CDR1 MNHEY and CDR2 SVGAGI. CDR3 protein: CASSSRQAGGYQPQHF. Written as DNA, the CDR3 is TGTGCCAGCAGTAGCCGACAGGCTGGGGGTTATCAGCCCCAGCATTTT.

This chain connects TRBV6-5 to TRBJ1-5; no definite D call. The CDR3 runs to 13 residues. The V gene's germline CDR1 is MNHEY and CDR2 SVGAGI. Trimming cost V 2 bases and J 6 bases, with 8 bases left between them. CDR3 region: CASSYTKGQPQHF. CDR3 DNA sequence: TGTGCCAGCAGTTACACCAAGGGTCAGCCCCAGCATTTT.

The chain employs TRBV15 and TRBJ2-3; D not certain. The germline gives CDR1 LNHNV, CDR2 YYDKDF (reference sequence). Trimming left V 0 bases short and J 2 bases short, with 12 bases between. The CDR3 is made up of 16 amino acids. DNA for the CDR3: TGTGCCACCAGCAGAGATCATCAAGGACCCACAGATACGCAGTATTTT. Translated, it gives CATSRDHQGPTDTQYF.